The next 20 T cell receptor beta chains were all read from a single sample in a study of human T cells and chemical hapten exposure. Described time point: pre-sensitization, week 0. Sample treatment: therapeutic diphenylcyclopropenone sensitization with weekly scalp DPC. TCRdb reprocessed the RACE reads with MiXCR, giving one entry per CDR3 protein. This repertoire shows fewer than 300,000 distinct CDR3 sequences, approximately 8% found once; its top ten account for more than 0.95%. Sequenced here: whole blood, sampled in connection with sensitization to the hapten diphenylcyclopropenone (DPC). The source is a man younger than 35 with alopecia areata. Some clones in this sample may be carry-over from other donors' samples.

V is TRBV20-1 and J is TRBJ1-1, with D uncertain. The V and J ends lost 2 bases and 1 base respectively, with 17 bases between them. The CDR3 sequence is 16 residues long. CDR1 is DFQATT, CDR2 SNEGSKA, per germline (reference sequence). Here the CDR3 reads CSARMRLWVGNTEAFF. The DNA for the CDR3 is TGCAGTGCTAGAATGAGGTTATGGGTTGGGAACACTGAAGCTTTCTTT.

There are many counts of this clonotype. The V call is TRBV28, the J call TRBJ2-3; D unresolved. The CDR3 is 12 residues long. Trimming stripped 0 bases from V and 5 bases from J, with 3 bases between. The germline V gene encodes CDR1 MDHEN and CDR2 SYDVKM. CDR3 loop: CASSLWGDTQYF. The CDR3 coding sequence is TGTGCCAGCAGTTTATGGGGAGATACGCAGTATTTT.

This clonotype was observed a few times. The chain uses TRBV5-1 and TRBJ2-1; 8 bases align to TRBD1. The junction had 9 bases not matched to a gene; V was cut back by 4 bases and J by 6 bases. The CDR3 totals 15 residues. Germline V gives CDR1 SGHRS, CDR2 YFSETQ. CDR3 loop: CASSVSQGVGNEQFF. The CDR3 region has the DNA TGCGCCAGCAGCGTATCACAGGGGGTAGGCAATGAGCAGTTCTTC.

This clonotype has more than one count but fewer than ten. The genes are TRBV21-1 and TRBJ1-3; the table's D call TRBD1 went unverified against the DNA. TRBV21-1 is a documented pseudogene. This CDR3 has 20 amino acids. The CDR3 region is CASSKEWGTGVSTSGNTIYF. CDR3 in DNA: TGTGCCAGCAGCAAAGAGTGGGGGACAGGAGTAAGCACCTCTGGAAACACCATATATTTT.

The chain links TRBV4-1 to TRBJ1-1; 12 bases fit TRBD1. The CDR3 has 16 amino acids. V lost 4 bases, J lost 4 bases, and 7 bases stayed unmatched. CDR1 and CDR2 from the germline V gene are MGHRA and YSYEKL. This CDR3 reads CASSRWDRGLGTEAFF. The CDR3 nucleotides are TGCGCCAGCAGCCGCTGGGACAGGGGGCTGGGCACTGAAGCTTTCTTT.

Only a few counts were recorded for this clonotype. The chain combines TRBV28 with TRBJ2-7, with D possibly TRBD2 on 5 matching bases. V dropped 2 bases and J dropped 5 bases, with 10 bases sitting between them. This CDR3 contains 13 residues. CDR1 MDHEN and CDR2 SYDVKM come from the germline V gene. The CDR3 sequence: CASSLGRLDEQYV. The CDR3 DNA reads TGTGCCAGCAGTTTAGGGAGACTGGACGAGCAGTACGTC.

The CDR3 is CASSLTTRYNEQFF. The CDR3 DNA follows: TGTGCCAGCAGTTTGACCACCCGATACAATGAGCAGTTCTTC. The J gene is TRBJ2-1, the V gene TRBV12-3 or TRBV12-4; D not resolved. The germline V and J ends were trimmed by 3 bases and 4 bases, with 10 bases remaining between them. CDR3 length equals 14 residues.

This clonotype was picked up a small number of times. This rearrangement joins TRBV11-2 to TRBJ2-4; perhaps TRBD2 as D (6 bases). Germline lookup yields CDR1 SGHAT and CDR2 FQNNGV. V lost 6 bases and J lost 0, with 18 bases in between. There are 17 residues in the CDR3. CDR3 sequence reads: CASRLAGRRIAKNIQYF. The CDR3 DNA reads TGTGCCAGCAGGCTGGCGGGACGGCGGATAGCCAAAAACATTCAGTACTTC. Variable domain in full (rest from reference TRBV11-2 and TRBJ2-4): EAGVAQSPRYKIIEKRQSVAFWCNPISGHATLYWYQQILGQGPKLLIQFQNNGVVDDSQLPKDRFSAERLKGVDSTLKIQPAKLEDSAVYLCASRLAGRRIAKNIQYFGAGTRLSVL.

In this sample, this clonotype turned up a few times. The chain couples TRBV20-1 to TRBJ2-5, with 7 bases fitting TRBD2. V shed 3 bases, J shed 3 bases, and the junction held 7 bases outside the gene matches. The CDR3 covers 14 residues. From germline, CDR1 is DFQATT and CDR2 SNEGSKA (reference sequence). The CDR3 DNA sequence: TGCAGTGCTAGTCTTCGGCGGGGGAAAGAGACCCAGTACTTC. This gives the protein CSASLRRGKETQYF.

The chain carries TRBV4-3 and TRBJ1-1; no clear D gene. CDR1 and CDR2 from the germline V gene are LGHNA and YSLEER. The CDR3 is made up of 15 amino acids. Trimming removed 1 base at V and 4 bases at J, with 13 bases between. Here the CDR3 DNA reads TGCGCCAGCAGCCAAGGCGGAACCGTAGGCACTGAAGCTTTCTTT. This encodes CASSQGGTVGTEAFF.

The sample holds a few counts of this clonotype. CDR3 sequence (DNA): TGTGCCAGCAGTTTTGGGGGGGGCGCTCCCTCTGGGGCCAACGTCCTGACTTTC. Its translation is CASSFGGGAPSGANVLTF. The chain couples TRBV28 to TRBJ2-6; possible D gene TRBD2, 7 bases. The V end was cut by 3 bases, the J end by 0 bases, with 15 bases between. CDR1 is MDHEN, CDR2 SYDVKM, per germline. The CDR3 is 18 residues long.

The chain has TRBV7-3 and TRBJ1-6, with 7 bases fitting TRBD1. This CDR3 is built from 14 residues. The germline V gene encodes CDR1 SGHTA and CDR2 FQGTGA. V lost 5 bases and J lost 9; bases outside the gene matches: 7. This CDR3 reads CASSLTGVGSPLHF. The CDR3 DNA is TGTGCCAGCAGCCTTACAGGGGTGGGTTCACCCCTCCACTTT.

The CDR3 protein is CAISDEGGDSYGYTF. The DNA for the CDR3 is TGTGCCATCAGTGATGAGGGAGGGGACAGCTATGGCTACACCTTC. The rearrangement uses TRBV10-3 and TRBJ1-2; 7 bases match TRBD1. Germline CDR1 ENHRY, CDR2 SYGVKD. Unmatched junction bases numbered 8, after V lost 3 bases and J lost 4 bases. This CDR3 has 15 residues.

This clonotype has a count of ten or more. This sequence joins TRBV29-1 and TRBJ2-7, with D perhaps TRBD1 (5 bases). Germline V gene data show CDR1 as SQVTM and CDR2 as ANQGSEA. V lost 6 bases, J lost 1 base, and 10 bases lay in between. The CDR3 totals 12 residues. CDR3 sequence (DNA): TGCAGCGTCATCAGGGAATCCTACGAGCAGTACTTC. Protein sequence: CSVIRESYEQYF.

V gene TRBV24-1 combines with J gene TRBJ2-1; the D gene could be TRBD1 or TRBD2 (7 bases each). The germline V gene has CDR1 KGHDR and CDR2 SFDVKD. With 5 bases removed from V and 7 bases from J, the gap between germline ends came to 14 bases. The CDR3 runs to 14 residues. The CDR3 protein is CATSGSGGGNEQFF. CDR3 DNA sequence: TGTGCCACCAGTGGGTCAGGGGGAGGGAATGAGCAGTTCTTC.

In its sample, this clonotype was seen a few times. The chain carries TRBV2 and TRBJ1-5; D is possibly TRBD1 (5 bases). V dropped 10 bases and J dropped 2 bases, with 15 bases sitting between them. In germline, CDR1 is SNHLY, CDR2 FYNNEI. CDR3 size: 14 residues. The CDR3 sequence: CAISSGGGNQPQHF. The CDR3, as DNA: TGTGCCATCTCCTCTGGGGGGGGCAATCAGCCCCAGCATTTT.

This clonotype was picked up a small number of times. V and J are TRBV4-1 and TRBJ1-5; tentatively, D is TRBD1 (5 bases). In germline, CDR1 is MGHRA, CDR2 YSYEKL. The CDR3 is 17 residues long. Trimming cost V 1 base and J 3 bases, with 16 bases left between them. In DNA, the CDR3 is TGCGCCAGCAGCCAAGCATCCTTCGACAGATACAATCAGCCCCAGCATTTT. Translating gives CASSQASFDRYNQPQHF.

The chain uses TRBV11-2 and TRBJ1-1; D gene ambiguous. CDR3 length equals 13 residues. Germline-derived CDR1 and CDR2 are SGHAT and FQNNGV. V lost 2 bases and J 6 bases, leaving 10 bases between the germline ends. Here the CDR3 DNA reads TGTGCCAGCAGCTTATTCCTCCGTCCTGAAGCTTTCTTT. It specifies CASSLFLRPEAFF.

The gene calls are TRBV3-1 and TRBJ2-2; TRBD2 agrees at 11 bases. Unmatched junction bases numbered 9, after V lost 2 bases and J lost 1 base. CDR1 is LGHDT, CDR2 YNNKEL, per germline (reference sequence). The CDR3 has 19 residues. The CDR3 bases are TGTGCCAGCAGCCAACGGGTGGGACTAGCGGTGGTGAACACCGGGGAGCTGTTTTTT. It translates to CASSQRVGLAVVNTGELFF.

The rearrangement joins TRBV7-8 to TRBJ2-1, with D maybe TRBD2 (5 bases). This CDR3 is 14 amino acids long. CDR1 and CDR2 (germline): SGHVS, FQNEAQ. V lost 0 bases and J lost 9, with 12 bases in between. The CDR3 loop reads CASSLARVVGEQFF. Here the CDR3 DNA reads TGTGCCAGCAGCTTAGCGAGGGTGGTCGGTGAGCAGTTCTTC.